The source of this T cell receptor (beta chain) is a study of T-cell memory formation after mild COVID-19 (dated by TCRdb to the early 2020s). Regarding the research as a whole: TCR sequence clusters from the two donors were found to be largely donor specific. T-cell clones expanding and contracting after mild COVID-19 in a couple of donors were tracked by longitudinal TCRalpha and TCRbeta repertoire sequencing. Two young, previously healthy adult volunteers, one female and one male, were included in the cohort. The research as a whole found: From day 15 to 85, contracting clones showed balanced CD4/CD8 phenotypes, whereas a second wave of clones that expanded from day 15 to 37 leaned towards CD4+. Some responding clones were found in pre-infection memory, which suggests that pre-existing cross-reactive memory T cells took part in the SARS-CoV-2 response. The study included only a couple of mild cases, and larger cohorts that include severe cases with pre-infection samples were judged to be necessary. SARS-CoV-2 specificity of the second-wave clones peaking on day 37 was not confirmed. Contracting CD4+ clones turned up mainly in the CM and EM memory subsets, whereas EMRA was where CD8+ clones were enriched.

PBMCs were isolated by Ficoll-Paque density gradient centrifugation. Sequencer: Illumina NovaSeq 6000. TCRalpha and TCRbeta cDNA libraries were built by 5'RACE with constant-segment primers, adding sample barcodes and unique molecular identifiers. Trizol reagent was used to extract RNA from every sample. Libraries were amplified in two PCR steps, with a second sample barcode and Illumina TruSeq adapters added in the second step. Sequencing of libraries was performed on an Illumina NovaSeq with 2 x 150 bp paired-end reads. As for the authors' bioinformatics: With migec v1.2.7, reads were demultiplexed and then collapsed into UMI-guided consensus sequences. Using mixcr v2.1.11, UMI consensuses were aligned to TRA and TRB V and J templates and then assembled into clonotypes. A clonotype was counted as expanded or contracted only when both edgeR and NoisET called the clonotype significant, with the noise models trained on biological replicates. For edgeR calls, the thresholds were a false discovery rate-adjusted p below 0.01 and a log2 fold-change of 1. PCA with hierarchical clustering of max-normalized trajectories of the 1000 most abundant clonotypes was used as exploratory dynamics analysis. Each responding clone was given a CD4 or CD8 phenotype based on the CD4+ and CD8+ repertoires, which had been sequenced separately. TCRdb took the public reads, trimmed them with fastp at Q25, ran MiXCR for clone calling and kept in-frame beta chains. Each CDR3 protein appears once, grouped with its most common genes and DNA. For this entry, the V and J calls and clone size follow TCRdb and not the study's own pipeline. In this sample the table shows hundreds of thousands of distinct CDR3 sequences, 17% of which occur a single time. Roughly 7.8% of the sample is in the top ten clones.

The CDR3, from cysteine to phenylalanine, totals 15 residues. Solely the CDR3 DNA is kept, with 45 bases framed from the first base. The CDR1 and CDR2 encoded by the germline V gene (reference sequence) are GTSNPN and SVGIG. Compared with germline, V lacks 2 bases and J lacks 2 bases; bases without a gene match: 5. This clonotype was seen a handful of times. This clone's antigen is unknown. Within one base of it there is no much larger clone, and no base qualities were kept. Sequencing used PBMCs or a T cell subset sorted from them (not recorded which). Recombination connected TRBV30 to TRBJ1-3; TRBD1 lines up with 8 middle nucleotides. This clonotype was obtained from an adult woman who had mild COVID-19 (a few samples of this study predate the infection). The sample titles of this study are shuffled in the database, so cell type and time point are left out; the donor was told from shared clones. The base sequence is TGTGCCTGGAGTTTCTCGGACAGGGCTGGAAACACCATATATTTT. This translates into CAWSFSDRAGNTIYF.